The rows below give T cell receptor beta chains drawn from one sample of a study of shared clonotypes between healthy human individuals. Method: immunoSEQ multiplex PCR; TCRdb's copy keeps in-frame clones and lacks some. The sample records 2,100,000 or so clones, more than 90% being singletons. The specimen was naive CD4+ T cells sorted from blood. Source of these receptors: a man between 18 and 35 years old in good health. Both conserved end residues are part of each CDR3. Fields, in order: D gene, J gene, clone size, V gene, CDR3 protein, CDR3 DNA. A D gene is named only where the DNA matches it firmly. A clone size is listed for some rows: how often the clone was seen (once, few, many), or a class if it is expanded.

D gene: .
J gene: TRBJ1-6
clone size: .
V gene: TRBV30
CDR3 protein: CAWSVRIGNLSPLHF
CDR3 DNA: TGTGCCTGGAGTGTACGTATAGGGAACCTTTCACCCCTCCACTTT

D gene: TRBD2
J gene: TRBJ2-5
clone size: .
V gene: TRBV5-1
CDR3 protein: CASGLGTSGSQETQYF
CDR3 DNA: TGCGCCAGCGGCCTCGGGACTAGCGGGAGTCAAGAGACCCAGTACTTC

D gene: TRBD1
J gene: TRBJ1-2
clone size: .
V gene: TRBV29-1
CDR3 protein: CSVEKQGILYGYTF
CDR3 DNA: TGCAGCGTTGAAAAACAGGGGATCCTCTATGGCTACACCTTC

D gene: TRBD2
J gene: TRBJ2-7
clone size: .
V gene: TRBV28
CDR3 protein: CASSPVGGAYEQYF
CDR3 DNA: TGTGCCAGCAGCCCCGTCGGGGGGGCCTACGAGCAGTACTTC

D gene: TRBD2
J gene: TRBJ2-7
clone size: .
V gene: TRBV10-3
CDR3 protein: CAISGTGGLGEQYF
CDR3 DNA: TGTGCCATCAGTGGAACGGGGGGATTAGGGGAGCAGTACTTC

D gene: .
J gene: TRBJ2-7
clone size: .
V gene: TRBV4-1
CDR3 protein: CASSQVYGEEQYF
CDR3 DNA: TGCGCCAGCAGCCAAGTATATGGCGAAGAGCAGTACTTC

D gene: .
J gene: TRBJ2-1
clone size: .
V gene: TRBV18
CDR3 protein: CASSPWENEQFF
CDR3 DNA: TGTGCCAGCTCACCATGGGAAAATGAGCAGTTCTTC

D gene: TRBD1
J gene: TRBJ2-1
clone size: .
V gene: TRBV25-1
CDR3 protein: CASSEFTGGQSDEQFF
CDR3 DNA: TGTGCCAGCAGTGAATTCACAGGGGGGCAATCTGATGAGCAGTTCTTC

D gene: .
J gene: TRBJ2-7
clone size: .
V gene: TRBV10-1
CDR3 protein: CASSVNQMGEQYF
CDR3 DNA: TGCGCCAGCAGTGTGAATCAGATGGGCGAGCAGTACTTC

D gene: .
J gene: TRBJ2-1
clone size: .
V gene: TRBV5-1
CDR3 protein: CASSPSASSYNEQFF
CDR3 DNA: TGCGCCAGCAGCCCTAGCGCGAGCTCCTACAATGAGCAGTTCTTC

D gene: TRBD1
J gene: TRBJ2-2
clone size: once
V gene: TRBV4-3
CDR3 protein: CASSQDLPRTGGTGELFF
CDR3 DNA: TGCGCCAGCAGCCAAGATTTACCCCGGACAGGGGGCACCGGGGAGCTGTTTTTT

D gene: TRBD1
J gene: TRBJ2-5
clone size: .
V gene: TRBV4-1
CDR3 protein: CASSHNTGEETQYF
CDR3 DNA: TGCGCCAGCAGCCATAACACAGGGGAAGAGACCCAGTACTTC

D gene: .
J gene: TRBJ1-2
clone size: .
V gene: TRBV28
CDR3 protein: CASSLSRVYGYTF
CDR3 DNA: TGTGCCAGCAGTTTGTCGAGAGTTTATGGCTACACCTTC

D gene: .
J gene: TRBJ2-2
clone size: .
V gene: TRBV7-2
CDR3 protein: CASSLAFWDGELFF
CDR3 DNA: TGTGCCAGCAGCTTAGCCTTCTGGGACGGGGAGCTGTTTTTT

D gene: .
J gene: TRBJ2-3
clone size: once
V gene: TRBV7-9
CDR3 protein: CASSLSELPRTDTQYF
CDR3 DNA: TGTGCCAGCAGCTTAAGTGAGCTCCCGAGGACAGATACGCAGTATTTT

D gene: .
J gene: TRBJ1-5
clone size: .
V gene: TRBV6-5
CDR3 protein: CASSYSLGGNQPQHF
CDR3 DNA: TGTGCCAGCAGTTACTCATTGGGGGGGAACCAGCCCCAGCATTTT

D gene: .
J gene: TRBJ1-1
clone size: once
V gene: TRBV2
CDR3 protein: CASSDGGHLNTEAFF
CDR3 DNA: TGTGCCAGCAGTGATGGAGGACACCTGAACACTGAAGCTTTCTTT

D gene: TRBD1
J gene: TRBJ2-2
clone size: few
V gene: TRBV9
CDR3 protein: CASSVPSDREDTGELFF
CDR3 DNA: TGTGCCAGCAGCGTCCCCTCGGACAGGGAGGACACCGGGGAGCTGTTTTTT

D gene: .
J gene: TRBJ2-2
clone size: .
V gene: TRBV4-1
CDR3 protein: CASSQRGSGPGELFF
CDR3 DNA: TGCGCCAGCAGCCAAAGGGGCAGCGGTCCCGGGGAGCTGTTTTTT

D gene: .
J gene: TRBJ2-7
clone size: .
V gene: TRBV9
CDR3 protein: CASSSQSGPHYEQYF
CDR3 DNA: TGTGCCAGCAGCTCTCAATCGGGGCCTCACTACGAGCAGTACTTC

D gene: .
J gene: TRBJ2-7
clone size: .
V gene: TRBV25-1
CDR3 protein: CASMDRLNYEQYF
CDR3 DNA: TGTGCCAGTATGGACAGACTTAACTACGAGCAGTACTTC

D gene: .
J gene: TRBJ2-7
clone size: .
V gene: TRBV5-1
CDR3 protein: CASSRWAGNEQYF
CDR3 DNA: TGCGCCAGCAGCCGGTGGGCCGGGAACGAGCAGTACTTC